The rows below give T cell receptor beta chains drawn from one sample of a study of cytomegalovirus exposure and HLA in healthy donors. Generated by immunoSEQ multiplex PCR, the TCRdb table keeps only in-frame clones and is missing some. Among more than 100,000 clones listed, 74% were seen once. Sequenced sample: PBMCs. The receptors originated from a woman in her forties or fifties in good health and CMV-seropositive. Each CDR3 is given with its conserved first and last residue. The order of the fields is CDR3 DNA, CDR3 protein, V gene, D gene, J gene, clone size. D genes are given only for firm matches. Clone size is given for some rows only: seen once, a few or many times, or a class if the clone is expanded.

CDR3 DNA: TGTGCCACCAGCAGAGAAAGGGAGTTGAATGAGCAGTTCTTC; CDR3 protein: CATSRERELNEQFF; V gene: TRBV15; D gene: .; J gene: TRBJ2-1; clone size: .
CDR3 DNA: TGTGCCAGCAGCGCCGGGGGGGTTAGCAATCAGCCCCAGCATTTT; CDR3 protein: CASSAGGVSNQPQHF; V gene: TRBV9; D gene: .; J gene: TRBJ1-5; clone size: .
CDR3 DNA: TGTGCCATCAGTGAACTCCCGAGCACTGAAGCTTTCTTT; CDR3 protein: CAISELPSTEAFF; V gene: TRBV10-3; D gene: .; J gene: TRBJ1-1; clone size: .
CDR3 DNA: TGTGCCAGCAGTCCGACAGTACCAGAGACCCAGTACTTC; CDR3 protein: CASSPTVPETQYF; V gene: TRBV7-2; D gene: .; J gene: TRBJ2-5; clone size: .
CDR3 DNA: TGCGCCAGCAGCTCGATGATGGCAGGGAATAATTCACCCCTCCACTTT; CDR3 protein: CASSSMMAGNNSPLHF; V gene: TRBV5-1; D gene: .; J gene: TRBJ1-6; clone size: .
CDR3 DNA: TGTGCCAGCAGCTTGGCAGGGAGGGCAGATACGCAGTATTTT; CDR3 protein: CASSLAGRADTQYF; V gene: TRBV5-6; D gene: TRBD2; J gene: TRBJ2-3; clone size: .
CDR3 DNA: TGTGCCAGCAGCTTGGCACCAGGTGTGGATACGCAGTATTTT; CDR3 protein: CASSLAPGVDTQYF; V gene: TRBV5-5; D gene: .; J gene: TRBJ2-3; clone size: few
CDR3 DNA: TGCGCCAGCAGCCTGGGACTAGCGGGGGGCACAGATACGCAGTATTTT; CDR3 protein: CASSLGLAGGTDTQYF; V gene: TRBV4-3; D gene: TRBD2; J gene: TRBJ2-3; clone size: .
CDR3 DNA: TGCAGCGTTGAAATACAGGGTGCCTTTCCCGAGCAGTTCTTC; CDR3 protein: CSVEIQGAFPEQFF; V gene: TRBV29-1; D gene: .; J gene: TRBJ2-1; clone size: .
CDR3 DNA: TGTGCCAGCAGCTTGGCTGGGCAGGGCTGTGAAGCTTTCTTT; CDR3 protein: CASSLAGQGCEAFF; V gene: TRBV5-4; D gene: .; J gene: TRBJ1-1; clone size: .
CDR3 DNA: TGTGCCAGCTCCCAGGACAGGGGGCCTGGAAACACCATATATTTT; CDR3 protein: CASSQDRGPGNTIYF; V gene: TRBV18; D gene: TRBD1; J gene: TRBJ1-3; clone size: once
CDR3 DNA: TGTGCCATCAGTGAGTCGCAGGGGGACGGAAACACTGAAGCTTTCTTT; CDR3 protein: CAISESQGDGNTEAFF; V gene: TRBV10-3; D gene: TRBD1; J gene: TRBJ1-1; clone size: few
CDR3 DNA: TGTGCCTGGAGAGGGACAGGGGGGGTCGAAAAACTGTTTTTT; CDR3 protein: CAWRGTGGVEKLFF; V gene: TRBV30; D gene: TRBD1; J gene: TRBJ1-4; clone size: .
CDR3 DNA: TGTGCCAGCAGTGAGATAGGGACAGTTGAATATGGCTACACCTTC; CDR3 protein: CASSEIGTVEYGYTF; V gene: TRBV2; D gene: TRBD1; J gene: TRBJ1-2; clone size: few
CDR3 DNA: TGTGCCAGCAGCCAGAGCGTCGGGGACATTCAGTACTTC; CDR3 protein: CASSQSVGDIQYF; V gene: TRBV5-6; D gene: .; J gene: TRBJ2-4; clone size: .
CDR3 DNA: TGTGCCAGCAGCCCCAGCGGGTCAGTCTACGAGCAGTACTTC; CDR3 protein: CASSPSGSVYEQYF; V gene: TRBV11-2; D gene: .; J gene: TRBJ2-7; clone size: .
CDR3 DNA: TGTGCCAGCAGTCCCGGGGGAGGTGAAGCTTTCTTT; CDR3 protein: CASSPGGGEAFF; V gene: TRBV6-8; D gene: .; J gene: TRBJ1-1; clone size: few
CDR3 DNA: TGTGCCACCCCCCCAGTAGGAGGACAGGGCACTGAAGCTTTCTTT; CDR3 protein: CATPPVGGQGTEAFF; V gene: TRBV18; D gene: TRBD1; J gene: TRBJ1-1; clone size: .
CDR3 DNA: TGTGCCAGCAGCCTCAGGGACAGGAGGGGAGCTTTCTTT; CDR3 protein: CASSLRDRRGAFF; V gene: TRBV11-2; D gene: TRBD1; J gene: TRBJ1-1; clone size: once
CDR3 DNA: TGTGCCAGCAGACTTCTCTCACCCCTCCACTTT; CDR3 protein: CASRLLSPLHF; V gene: TRBV5-6; D gene: .; J gene: TRBJ1-6; clone size: few
CDR3 DNA: TGTGCCAGCACCCAAACAGGGGCCCGCTATGGCTACACCTTC; CDR3 protein: CASTQTGARYGYTF; V gene: TRBV5-8; D gene: TRBD1; J gene: TRBJ1-2; clone size: .
CDR3 DNA: TGTGCCAGTAAGGTGGGGGGGGTAGCCGGGGAGCTGTTTTTT; CDR3 protein: CASKVGGVAGELFF; V gene: TRBV19; D gene: TRBD2; J gene: TRBJ2-2; clone size: .
CDR3 DNA: TGTGCCAGCAGCTCAGCGACAGGGATGCGTGAAAAACTGTTTTTT; CDR3 protein: CASSSATGMREKLFF; V gene: TRBV5-6; D gene: TRBD1; J gene: TRBJ1-4; clone size: .
CDR3 DNA: TGTGCCAGCAGCCAAAGAGAAGCGGACCCGGACTTC; CDR3 protein: CASSQREADPDF; V gene: TRBV6-6; D gene: .; J gene: TRBJ2-5; clone size: .
CDR3 DNA: TGTGCCAGCAGCCAAGAGGGTGGGGGGGCCCAGGGCGAAAAACTGTTTTTT; CDR3 protein: CASSQEGGGAQGEKLFF; V gene: TRBV4-2; D gene: .; J gene: TRBJ1-4; clone size: few
CDR3 DNA: TGTGCCAGTAGTCTCCTCGGACTAGCGGGGGTTACGAACACCGGGGAGCTGTTTTTT; CDR3 protein: CASSLLGLAGVTNTGELFF; V gene: TRBV19; D gene: TRBD2; J gene: TRBJ2-2; clone size: .
CDR3 DNA: TGTGCCTCGTGGGACAGGGGAAACCCTGAAGCTTTCTTT; CDR3 protein: CASWDRGNPEAFF; V gene: TRBV5-4; D gene: TRBD1; J gene: TRBJ1-1; clone size: few
CDR3 DNA: TGTGCCAGTAGTCCCTCGGGGGGATGGGGTTCACCCCTCCACTTT; CDR3 protein: CASSPSGGWGSPLHF; V gene: TRBV19; D gene: .; J gene: TRBJ1-6; clone size: .
CDR3 DNA: TGTGCCAGCTCACCAAGTGGACAGGGAAGGGAGACAGATACGCAGTATTTT; CDR3 protein: CASSPSGQGRETDTQYF; V gene: TRBV18; D gene: TRBD1; J gene: TRBJ2-3; clone size: .
CDR3 DNA: TGTGCCAGCAGTTTGATGAGGGTGGACGGCAAAAACATTCAGTACTTC; CDR3 protein: CASSLMRVDGKNIQYF; V gene: TRBV27; D gene: .; J gene: TRBJ2-4; clone size: .
CDR3 DNA: TGTGCCAGCGGGCGGCAGGGGAATGAAAAACTGTTTTTT; CDR3 protein: CASGRQGNEKLFF; V gene: TRBV2; D gene: .; J gene: TRBJ1-4; clone size: .
CDR3 DNA: TGTGCCAGCAGCTGGGACACGAATGGCAATGAGCAGTTCTTC; CDR3 protein: CASSWDTNGNEQFF; V gene: TRBV7-9; D gene: .; J gene: TRBJ2-1; clone size: .
CDR3 DNA: TGTGCCAGCAGCTGGTCAGGGACAGGGAGGGCCTACGAGCAGTACTTC; CDR3 protein: CASSWSGTGRAYEQYF; V gene: TRBV7-9; D gene: TRBD1; J gene: TRBJ2-7; clone size: .
CDR3 DNA: TGCAGCGCCTATAAGGCGGATTCAACTGAAGCTTTCTTT; CDR3 protein: CSAYKADSTEAFF; V gene: TRBV29-1; D gene: .; J gene: TRBJ1-1; clone size: .
CDR3 DNA: TGTGCCAGCAGCTCCCCAAAAGGCAGGGGCCTCAATTCACCCCTCCACTTT; CDR3 protein: CASSSPKGRGLNSPLHF; V gene: TRBV7-9; D gene: .; J gene: TRBJ1-6; clone size: .
CDR3 DNA: TGCGCCAGCAGCTTGGCCGGGGGGGAAGGCTACACCTTC; CDR3 protein: CASSLAGGEGYTF; V gene: TRBV5-1; D gene: .; J gene: TRBJ1-2; clone size: .
CDR3 DNA: TGTGCCAGCAGCGCCCCGGGGACTAGCGGGGGGGCCTCGCAGTATTTT; CDR3 protein: CASSAPGTSGGASQYF; V gene: TRBV9; D gene: TRBD2; J gene: TRBJ2-3; clone size: .
CDR3 DNA: TGTGCCAGCAGCCTCTTCTCCAGTGACAATGAGCAGTTCTTC; CDR3 protein: CASSLFSSDNEQFF; V gene: TRBV4-2; D gene: .; J gene: TRBJ2-1; clone size: .
CDR3 DNA: TGTGCCAGTAGTACGAGGGCGAACACCGGGGAGCTGTTTTTT; CDR3 protein: CASSTRANTGELFF; V gene: TRBV19; D gene: .; J gene: TRBJ2-2; clone size: .
CDR3 DNA: TGTGCCAGCAGCGCGGGGGACAGGGTTTCCTATGGCTACACCTTC; CDR3 protein: CASSAGDRVSYGYTF; V gene: TRBV9; D gene: TRBD1; J gene: TRBJ1-2; clone size: few